This TCR beta chain was sequenced in a study of control samples from healthy donors and cancer patients. TCRdb's table, derived via immunoSEQ multiplex PCR, lists solely in-frame clones and lacks some. The sample contains roughly 89,000 clones, 91% of which appear only once. What was sequenced was blood. The sequence was collected from a man between 45 and 60 years old in good health.

CDR3 bases: TGTGCCAGCGGCGGGACCCGTAGCAATCAGCCCCAGCATTTT. This encodes CASGGTRSNQPQHF. V and J are TRBV27 and TRBJ1-5, with D perhaps matching TRBD1 (5 bases). The CDR3 consists of 14 residues. V lost 8 bases and J lost 0, with 11 bases in between. CDR1 is MNHEY, CDR2 SMNVEV, per germline (reference sequence).